The 19 T cell receptor beta chains below all came from one sample that was sequenced in a study of Tregs in tolerant kidney transplant recipients. Their cognate antigens are unknown. FACS sorting followed a roughly six-day coculture of CFSE-labeled recipient PBMCs with irradiated graft donor PBMCs. TCRdb's table, derived via immunoSEQ multiplex PCR, lists solely in-frame clones and lacks some. The data contain approximately 8,100 clones, nearly 35% of them singletons. Sequenced material: CD8+ T cells from blood cultured with allogeneic cells, taken before the transplant. These receptors originate from a human patient who received a combined kidney and bone marrow transplant.

V is TRBV7-3 and J is TRBJ2-1; 9 positions match TRBD2. This CDR3 spans 15 amino acids. Germline assignment: CDR1 SGHTA and CDR2 FQGTGA. Trimming cost V 5 bases and J 6 bases; bases outside gene matches: 8. CDR3 loop: CASSQPGLAPNEQFF. CDR3 in DNA: TGTGCCAGCAGCCAACCGGGACTAGCCCCCAATGAGCAGTTCTTC.

In its sample, this clone was seen a few times. The junction shows a germline mismatch at one end, possibly a read error. The sample holds other DNA sequences that translate to the same CDR3. V usage is TRBV5-5 and J usage is TRBJ1-6; D perhaps matches TRBD1 (6 bases). The CDR3 contains 17 residues. CDR1 and CDR2 (germline): SGHKS, YYEKEE (reference sequence). In DNA form, the CDR3 reads TGTGCCAGCAGCTTACAAGGGGGACGACGGTATAATTCCCCCCTCCACTTT. The encoded protein is CASSLQGGRRYNSPLHF. Filled out from reference TRBV5-5 and TRBJ1-6, the complete variable domain reads DAGVTQSPTHLIKTRGQQVTLRCSPISGHKSVSWYQQVLGQGPQFIFQYYEKEERGRGNFPDRFSARQFPNYSSELNVNALLLGDSALYLCASSLQGGRRYNSPLHFGNGTRLTVT.

V and J are TRBV10-3 and TRBJ2-7; the D gene is possibly TRBD2 (5 bases). This CDR3 contains 14 residues. The V gene lost 10 bases and the J gene lost 3 bases, with 19 bases spanning the gap. The germline gives CDR1 ENHRY, CDR2 SYGVKD. CDR3 amino acids: CATEQPDGNYEQYF. CDR3 bases: TGTGCCACCGAACAACCTGACGGGAACTACGAGCAGTACTTC.

This clone was seen only a few times. The CDR3 DNA follows: TGTGCCAGTTACAAGAGGAAGACGGCATACGAGCAGTACTTC. Protein product: CASYKRKTAYEQYF. The V call is TRBV6-1, the J call TRBJ2-7; D is uncertain. CDR3 length equals 14 residues. In germline, CDR1 is MNHNS, CDR2 SASEGT. V lost 9 bases, J lost 4 bases, and 19 bases lay in between.

This clone was seen a few times. The chain carries TRBV5-8 and TRBJ2-7; D might be TRBD2 (5 bases). The length of the CDR3 is 14 residues. V lost 2 bases, J lost 7 bases, and 16 bases lay in between. Germline V CDR1 and CDR2: SGHTS, YDEGEE. The CDR3 DNA reads TGTGCCAGCAGCTTCGAGGGCGGGTTGTATGAGCAGTACTTC. It yields the protein CASSFEGGLYEQYF.

The V and J genes are TRBV7-9 and TRBJ2-7; D is unresolved. Germline CDR1 reads SEHNR; CDR2 reads FQNEAQ (reference sequence). This CDR3 has 15 residues. Trimming left V 1 base short and J 0 bases short, with 10 bases between. CDR3 residues: CASSLGPQSSYEQYF. Written as DNA, the CDR3 is TGTGCCAGCAGCTTAGGTCCACAGAGCTCCTACGAGCAGTACTTC.

This clone qualifies as medium-sized. The chain has TRBV7-9 and TRBJ1-1; D is undetermined. In germline, CDR1 is SEHNR, CDR2 FQNEAQ (reference sequence). V was cut by 3 bases and J by 4 bases, with 6 bases left in between. This CDR3 spans 12 amino acids. The CDR3 sequence is CASSFTSTEAFF. For the CDR3, the DNA is TGTGCCAGCAGCTTTACGAGCACTGAAGCTTTCTTT.

Only a few counts were recorded for this clone. The V and J genes are TRBV5-5 and TRBJ2-7; 7 bases line up with TRBD1. The CDR3 runs 15 residues. Germline V gives CDR1 SGHKS, CDR2 YYEKEE (reference sequence). Unmatched junction bases numbered 8, after V lost 4 bases and J lost 1 base. The CDR3 coding sequence is TGTGCCAGCAGCCAAGAGGGACAGCTATCCTACGAGCAGTACTTC. Translated: CASSQEGQLSYEQYF.

In its sample, this clone is medium-sized. This chain uses TRBV7-2 with TRBJ2-7; 7 bases line up with TRBD1. The germline V gene encodes CDR1 SGHTA and CDR2 FQGNSA. This CDR3 has 13 residues. Germline trimming cut 7 bases from V and 12 bases from J; bases unmatched to any gene: 15. CDR3 sequence: CASTLGQATSMYF. The CDR3 DNA follows: TGTGCCAGCACTTTAGGACAGGCGACGAGCATGTACTTC.

V is TRBV5-5 and J is TRBJ2-7; D is possibly TRBD1 (6 bases). V lost 4 bases and J 3 bases, leaving 17 bases between the germline ends. CDR3 length: 15 residues. Germline V gene sequence: CDR1 SGHKS, CDR2 YYEKEE (reference sequence). Written as DNA, the CDR3 is TGTGCCAGCAGCGCCGATCTCGGCAGGGGCTACGAGCAGTACTTC. This gives the protein CASSADLGRGYEQYF.

The chain uses TRBV11-2 and TRBJ1-2, with 9 positions matching TRBD1. V lost 4 bases and J lost 2; bases outside the gene matches: 8. Germline CDR1 reads SGHAT; CDR2 reads FQNNGV. This CDR3 is 16 amino acids long. CDR3 nucleotide sequence: TGTGCCAGCAGCTCCTTTAGGGACAGGGACAACTATGGCTACACCTTC. Protein sequence: CASSSFRDRDNYGYTF.

This clone turned up a few times. The chain couples TRBV7-9 to TRBJ2-2; 7 bases fit TRBD2. Germline assignment: CDR1 SEHNR and CDR2 FQNEAQ (reference sequence). The junction had 0 bases not matched to a gene; V was cut back by 3 bases and J by 5 bases. The CDR3 loop spans 13 amino acids. In DNA, the CDR3 is TGTGCCAGCAGCTTCGGGGGGACCGGGGAGCTGTTTTTT. This codes for CASSFGGTGELFF. Full variable domain (missing parts from reference TRBV7-9 and TRBJ2-2): DTGVSQNPRHKITKRGQNVTFRCDPISEHNRLYWYRQTLGQGPEFLTYFQNEAQLEKSRLLSDRFSAERPKGSFSTLEIQRTEQGDSAMYLCASSFGGTGELFFGEGSRLTVL.

This clone was seen only a few times. The V gene is TRBV28, the J gene TRBJ1-5; 9 positions agree with TRBD1. Germline trimming cut 7 bases from V and 7 bases from J; bases unmatched to any gene: 8. Germline CDR1 reads MDHEN; CDR2 reads SYDVKM. CDR3 length equals 14 residues. The CDR3 sequence is CASTRDREVQPQHF. CDR3 nucleotides: TGTGCCAGCACCCGGGACAGGGAGGTACAGCCCCAGCATTTT.

A few counts support this clone. CDR3 bases: TGTGCCAGCAGTTCAGTCGCCGTCCGCGGGGCCTACGAGCAGTACTTC. Its protein is CASSSVAVRGAYEQYF. The chain links TRBV27 to TRBJ2-7; tentative D call: TRBD2 (6 bases). The V gene's germline CDR1 is MNHEY and CDR2 SMNVEV (reference sequence). CDR3 size: 16 residues. With 4 bases removed from V and 2 bases from J, the gap between germline ends came to 18 bases.

Points on this clone: The junction does not match germline at one end; this may be a read error. CDR3 nucleotide sequence: TGTGCCAGCAGCGAAGAGACAGGGAGCTCTGGAAACACCATATATTTT. Translation gives CASSEETGSSGNTIYF. The chain recombines TRBV6-1 with TRBJ1-3, with 7 bases lining up with TRBD1. This CDR3 region has 16 residues. CDR1 and CDR2 (germline): MNHNS, SASEGT.

This clone has just one count. The chain employs TRBV27 and TRBJ1-5; 10 nucleotides line up with TRBD1. J was trimmed by 7 bases and V by 4 bases; bases with no gene match: 4. The CDR3 sequence is 14 residues long. The germline V gene has CDR1 MNHEY and CDR2 SMNVEV (reference sequence). The CDR3 reads CASSSDRGDQPQHF. CDR3 bases: TGTGCCAGCAGTTCGGACAGGGGGGACCAGCCCCAGCATTTT.

This clone was observed a handful of times. The chain couples TRBV19 to TRBJ2-7, with 7 bases aligning to TRBD2. The CDR3 runs 15 residues. Germline V CDR1 and CDR2: LNHDA, SQIVND (reference sequence). V dropped 3 bases and J dropped 3; count of bases not matched to a gene: 8. CDR3 nucleotides: TGTGCCAGTAGTATTAATGGGGGGGGTATCTACGAGCAGTACTTC. Amino acid sequence: CASSINGGGIYEQYF.

This chain's CDR3 is CSVGGGGSYNEQFF. CDR3 nucleotides: TGCAGCGTTGGAGGGGGGGGCTCCTACAATGAGCAGTTCTTC. The V and J genes are TRBV29-1 and TRBJ2-1; weak D call: TRBD2 (7 bases). The ends were cut back, 4 bases at V and 0 bases at J, with 10 bases in the middle. Germline CDR1 reads SQVTM; CDR2 reads ANQGSEA. This CDR3 has 14 amino acids.

This clone was observed a handful of times. The V and J genes are TRBV13 and TRBJ2-3; D not certain. The CDR3 contains 12 residues. The germline CDR1 and CDR2 sequences are PRHDT and FYEKMQ (reference sequence). Trimming shortened V by 5 bases and J by 6 bases, and 9 bases separated the two germline ends. CDR3 sequence (DNA): TGTGCCAGCAGCAGAGCCCGGGATACGCAGTATTTT. This gives the protein CASSRARDTQYF.